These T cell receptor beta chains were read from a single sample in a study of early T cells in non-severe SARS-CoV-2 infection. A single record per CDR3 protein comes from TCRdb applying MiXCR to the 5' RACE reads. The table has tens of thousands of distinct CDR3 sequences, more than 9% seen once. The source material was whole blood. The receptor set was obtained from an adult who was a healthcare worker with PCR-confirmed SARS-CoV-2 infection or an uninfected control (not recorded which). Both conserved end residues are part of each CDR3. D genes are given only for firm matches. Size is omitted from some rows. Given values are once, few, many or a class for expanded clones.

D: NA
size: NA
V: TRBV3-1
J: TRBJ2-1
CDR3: CASSHLREIYNEQFF
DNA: TGTGCCAGCAGCCACCTCCGAGAGATATACAATGAGCAGTTCTTC

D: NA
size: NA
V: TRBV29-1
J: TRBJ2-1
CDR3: CSPGYGRNEQFF
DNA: TGCAGCCCAGGTTACGGCCGCAATGAGCAGTTCTTC

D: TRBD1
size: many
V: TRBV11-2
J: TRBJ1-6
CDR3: CASSLDRDRGSPLHF
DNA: TGTGCCAGCAGCTTAGATCGGGACAGGGGATCACCCCTCCACTTT

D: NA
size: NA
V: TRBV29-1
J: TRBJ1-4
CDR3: CSVIRVDEKLFF
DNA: TGCAGCGTTATCAGGGTTGACGAAAAACTGTTTTTT

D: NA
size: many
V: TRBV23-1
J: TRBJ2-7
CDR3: CASSQSGFGKNHRFREQYF
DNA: TGCGCCAGCAGTCAATCGGGTTTCGGGAAGAACCACCGCTTTAGAGAGCAGTACTTC

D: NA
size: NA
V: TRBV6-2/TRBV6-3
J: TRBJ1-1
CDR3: CASSYHPRGGAFF
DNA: TGTGCCAGCAGTTACCACCCCCGCGGAGGTGCTTTCTTT

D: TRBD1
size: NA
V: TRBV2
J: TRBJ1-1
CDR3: CASSAETGGSEAFF
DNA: TGTGCCAGCAGTGCCGAAACAGGGGGGAGTGAAGCTTTCTTT

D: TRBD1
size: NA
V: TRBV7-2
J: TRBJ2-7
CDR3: CASRGQGLSYEQYF
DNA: TGTGCCAGCAGGGGACAGGGGTTGTCATACGAGCAGTACTTC

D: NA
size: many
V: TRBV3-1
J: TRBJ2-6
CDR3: CASSQDRVGANVLTF
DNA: TGTGCCAGCAGCCAAGACAGGGTTGGGGCCAACGTCCTGACTTTC

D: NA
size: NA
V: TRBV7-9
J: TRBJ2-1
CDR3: CASSHRRGPNEQFF
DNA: TGTGCCAGCAGCCACCGGCGGGGTCCTAATGAGCAGTTCTTC

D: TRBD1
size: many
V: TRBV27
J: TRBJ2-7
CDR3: CASSRRTGVYEQYF
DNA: TGTGCCAGCAGTCGCCGGACAGGGGTCTACGAGCAGTACTTC

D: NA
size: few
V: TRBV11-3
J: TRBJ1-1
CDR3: CASTKYRTNTEAFF
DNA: TGTGCCAGCACGAAGTACAGGACGAACACTGAAGCTTTCTTT

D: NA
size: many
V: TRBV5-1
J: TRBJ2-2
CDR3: CASSLVGGRGAGELFF
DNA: TGCGCCAGCAGCTTGGTTGGGGGTAGAGGAGCCGGGGAGCTGTTTTTT

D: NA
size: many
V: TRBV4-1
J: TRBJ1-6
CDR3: CASSPPLSSYNSPLHF
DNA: TGCGCCAGCAGCCCCCCACTTTCGTCCTATAATTCACCCCTCCACTTT

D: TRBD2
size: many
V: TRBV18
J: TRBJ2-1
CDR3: CASSPLAGDLHEQFF
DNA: TGTGCCAGCTCCCCCCTAGCGGGAGACCTACATGAGCAGTTCTTC

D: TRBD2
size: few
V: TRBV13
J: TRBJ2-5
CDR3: CASSLGGSGAQETQYF
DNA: TGTGCCAGCAGCTTAGGCGGTAGCGGGGCGCAAGAGACCCAGTACTTC

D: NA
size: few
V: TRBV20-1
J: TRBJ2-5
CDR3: CSAGTPLETQYF
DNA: TGCAGTGCTGGGACTCCCTTGGAGACCCAGTACTTC

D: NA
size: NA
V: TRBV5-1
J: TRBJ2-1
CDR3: CASSTDRLGEQFF
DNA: TGCGCCAGCAGCACCGACAGGTTGGGTGAGCAGTTCTTC

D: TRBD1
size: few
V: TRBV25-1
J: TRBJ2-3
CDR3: CASSYRDRVPLLQYF
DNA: TGTGCCAGCAGTTACCGGGACAGGGTACCCCTCCTGCAGTATTTT

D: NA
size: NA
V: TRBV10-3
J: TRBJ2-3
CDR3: CAISEFTDTQYF
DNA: TGTGCCATCAGTGAGTTCACAGATACGCAGTATTTT

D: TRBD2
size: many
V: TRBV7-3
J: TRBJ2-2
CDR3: CASSNKFPGLAPGELFF
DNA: TGTGCCAGCAGTAATAAATTCCCGGGACTAGCGCCCGGGGAGCTGTTTTTT

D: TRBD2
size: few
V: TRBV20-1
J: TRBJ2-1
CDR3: CSATVGGSGFYNEQFF
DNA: TGCAGTGCCACTGTGGGGGGGAGCGGTTTTTACAATGAGCAGTTCTTC

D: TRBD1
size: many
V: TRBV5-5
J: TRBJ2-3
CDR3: CASSRRDRGTDTQYF
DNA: TGTGCCAGCAGCCGCCGGGACAGGGGAACAGATACGCAGTATTTT

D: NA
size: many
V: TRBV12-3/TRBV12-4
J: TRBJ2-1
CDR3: CASTTDSQREQFF
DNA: TGTGCCAGCACCACGGACTCTCAACGTGAGCAGTTCTTC

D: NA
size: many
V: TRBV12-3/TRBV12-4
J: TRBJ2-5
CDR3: CASSLVGGETQYF
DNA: TGTGCCAGCAGTTTAGTTGGGGGAGAGACCCAGTACTTC

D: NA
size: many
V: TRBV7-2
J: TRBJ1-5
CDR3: CASRAAYSNQPQHF
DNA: TGTGCCAGCAGGGCAGCCTATAGCAATCAGCCCCAGCATTTT

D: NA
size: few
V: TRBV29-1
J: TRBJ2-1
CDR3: CSVVFGVDEQFF
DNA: TGCAGCGTTGTTTTCGGCGTCGATGAGCAGTTCTTC